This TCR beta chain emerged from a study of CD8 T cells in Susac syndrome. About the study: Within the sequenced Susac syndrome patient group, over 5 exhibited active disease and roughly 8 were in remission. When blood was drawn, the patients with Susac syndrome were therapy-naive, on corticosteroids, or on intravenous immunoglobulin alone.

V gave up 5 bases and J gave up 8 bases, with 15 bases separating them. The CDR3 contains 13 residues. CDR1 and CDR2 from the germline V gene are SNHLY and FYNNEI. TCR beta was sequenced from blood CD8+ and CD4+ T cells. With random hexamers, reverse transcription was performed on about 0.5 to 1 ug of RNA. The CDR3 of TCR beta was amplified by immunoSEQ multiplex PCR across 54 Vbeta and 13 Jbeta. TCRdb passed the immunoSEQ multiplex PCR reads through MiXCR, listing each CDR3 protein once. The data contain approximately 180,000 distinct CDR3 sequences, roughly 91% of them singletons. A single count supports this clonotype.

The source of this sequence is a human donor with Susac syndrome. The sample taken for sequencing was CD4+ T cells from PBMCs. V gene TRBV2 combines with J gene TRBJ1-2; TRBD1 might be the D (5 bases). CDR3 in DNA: TGTGCCAGCAGTCCAGACGGGGGGAGAGGCTACACCTTC. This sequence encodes CASSPDGGRGYTF.